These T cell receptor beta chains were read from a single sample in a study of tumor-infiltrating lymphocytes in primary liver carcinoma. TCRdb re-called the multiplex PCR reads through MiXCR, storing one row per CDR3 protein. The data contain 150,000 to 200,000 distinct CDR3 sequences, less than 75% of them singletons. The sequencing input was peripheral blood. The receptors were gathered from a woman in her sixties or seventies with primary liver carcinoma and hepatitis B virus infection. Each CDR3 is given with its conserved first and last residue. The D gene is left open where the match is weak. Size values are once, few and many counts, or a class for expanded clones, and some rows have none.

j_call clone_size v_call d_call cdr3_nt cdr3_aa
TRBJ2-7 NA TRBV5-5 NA TGTGCCAGCAGCGGGAACAGGGCCTACGAGCAGTACTTC CASSGNRAYEQYF
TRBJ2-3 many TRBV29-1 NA TGCAGCTCTGATTCCGATACGCAGTATTTT CSSDSDTQYF
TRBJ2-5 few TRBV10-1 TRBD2 TGCGCCAGCAGTGATGGGACGCGGGAGGGTGGCCAAGAGACCCAGTACTTC CASSDGTREGGQETQYF
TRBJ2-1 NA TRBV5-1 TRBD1 TGCGCCAGCAGCTTGGGGGCAGGGGGCTCCTACAATGAGCAGTTCTTC CASSLGAGGSYNEQFF
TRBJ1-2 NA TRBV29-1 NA NA CTAGQTYGCTF
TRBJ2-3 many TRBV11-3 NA TGTGCCAGCAGCCTTTCCGGGTACCCGGCAGATACGCAGTATTTT CASSLSGYPADTQYF
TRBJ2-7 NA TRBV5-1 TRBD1 TGCACCAGCAACTCAAAAACAGGGGTTTCCTACGAGCAGTACTTC CTSNSKTGVSYEQYF
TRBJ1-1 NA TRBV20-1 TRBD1 TGCAGGGAGGAGCGGACAGGGAGGGATACTGAAGCTTTCTTT CREERTGRDTEAFF
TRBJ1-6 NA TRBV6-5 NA TGTGCCAGCAGTTACAGGGGGGGGAATTCACCCCTCCACTTT CASSYRGGNSPLHF
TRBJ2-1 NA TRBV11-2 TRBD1 TGCGCCAGCAGCGGTATGGGACAGGTGGGGAATGAGCAGTTCTTC CASSGMGQVGNEQFF
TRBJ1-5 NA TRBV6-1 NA TGTGCCAGCAGGGGGGGGGAGAATCAGCCCCAGCAATTT CASRGGENQPQQF
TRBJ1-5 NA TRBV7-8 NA TGTGCCAGCAGCTTAGCGCCCGGGACCATCGGCGGTCAGCCCCAGCATTTT CASSLAPGTIGGQPQHF
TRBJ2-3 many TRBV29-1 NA TGCAGCGTTTTGACAGGCACAGATACGCAGTATTTT CSVLTGTDTQYF
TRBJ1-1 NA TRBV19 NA TGTGCCAGTAGTCAACAGGGCAGCACTGAAGCTTTCTTT CASSQQGSTEAFF
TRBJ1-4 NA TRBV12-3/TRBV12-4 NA TGTGCCAGCAGTTTGGTATACCTCAGGGATCCTAATGAAAAACTGTTTTTT CASSLVYLRDPNEKLFF
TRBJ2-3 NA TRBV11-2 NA TGTGCCAGCAGCCCTAAATGCGGACCTTCTCATGGAGGAACGCAGTATTTT CASSPKCGPSHGGTQYF
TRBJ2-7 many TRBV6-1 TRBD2 TGTGCCAGCAGTGCGGGACTAGCGAACTCCTACGAGCAGTACTTC CASSAGLANSYEQYF
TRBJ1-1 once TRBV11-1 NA TGTGCCAGCAGCTTTGACCACTTCTCGGGAAGCACTGTAGTTTTCTTT CASSFDHFSGSTVVFF
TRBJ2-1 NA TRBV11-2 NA TGTGCCGGCGGCTTAGGAAAGAATGAGCAGTTCTTC CAGGLGKNEQFF
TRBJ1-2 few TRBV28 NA TGTGCCAGCAGTTTACCGGCAGGCTATGGCTACACCTTC CASSLPAGYGYTF
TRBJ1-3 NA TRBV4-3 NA TGCGCCAGCAGCCAAGAGGGGTATAGAAACACCATATATTTT CASSQEGYRNTIYF
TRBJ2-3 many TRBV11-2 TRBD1 TGTGCCAGCAGCCCCCTATGGGGACAGACTGCCGATACGCAGTATTTT CASSPLWGQTADTQYF
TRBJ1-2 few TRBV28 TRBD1 TGTGCCAGCAGTTCGATCAGACAGGGGGGAAACTATGGCTACACCTTC CASSSIRQGGNYGYTF
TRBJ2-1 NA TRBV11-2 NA TGTGCCAGCAGCTTAGAGGACGGGAGTGCCTACAATAAGCAGTTCTTC CASSLEDGSAYNKQFF
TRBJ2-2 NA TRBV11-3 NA TGTGCCAGCAGCCCTCAGGGCACACGGGAGCTGTTTTTT CASSPQGTRELFF
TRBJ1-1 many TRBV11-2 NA TGTGCCAGCAGTCCCGACTTAAAGACAGCCCGGAACACTGAAGCTTTCTTT CASSPDLKTARNTEAFF
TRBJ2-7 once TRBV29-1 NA TGCAGCGTTCGCATGGGTTCCTACGAGCAGTACTTC CSVRMGSYEQYF
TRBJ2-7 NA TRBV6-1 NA TGTGCCAGCAGTGAACTCACCCGCAACCACGAGGAGTACTTC CASSELTRNHEEYF
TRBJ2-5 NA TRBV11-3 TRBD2 TGTGCCAGCAGCTTAGCCCGGACTGGCGGGAGGACTATCTTGACCCAGTACTTC CASSLARTGGRTILTQYF